This TCR beta chain was recovered during a study of blood T cell repertoires in COVID-19. Germline-derived CDR1 and CDR2 are SGHVS and FNYEAQ. This CDR3 is 17 amino acids long. The V gene lost 6 bases and the J gene lost 0 bases, with 18 bases spanning the gap. Assay: immunoSEQ multiplex PCR; the TCRdb copy retains only in-frame clones and omits some. The data show about 180,000 clones, about 90% seen once. The chain carries TRBV7-6 and TRBJ1-5; D is ambiguous. The sample comprised peripheral blood. This TCR derives from a man aged 40-50 years with active or convalescent COVID-19. CDR3 nucleotide sequence: TGTGCCAGCAGTTCAGAGGCGTCGGGTTATAGCAATCAGCCCCAGCATTTT. It codes for CASSSEASGYSNQPQHF.